Following are 7 T cell receptor beta chains from one sample sequenced in a study of blood T cell repertoires in COVID-19. Sequencing used immunoSEQ multiplex PCR; TCRdb keeps in-frame clones, though not all of them. Here the sample spans tens of thousands of clones, around 90% being singletons. Sequencing used peripheral blood. The receptors stem from a woman aged 45-60 years with acute or convalescent COVID-19.

The V gene is TRBV9, the J gene TRBJ1-2; D remains unclear. The CDR3 spans 14 residues. The germline V and J ends were trimmed by 5 bases and 6 bases, with 17 bases remaining between them. The germline V gene encodes CDR1 SGDLS and CDR2 YYNGEE. The CDR3 here is CASSGRGPLDGYTF. The CDR3 nucleotides are TGTGCCAGCAGTGGCCGAGGGCCCTTGGATGGCTACACCTTC.

In its sample, this clone was seen once. The chain couples TRBV9 to TRBJ2-7; D possibly corresponds to TRBD1 (6 bases). This CDR3 contains 12 residues. Trimming stripped 2 bases from V and 9 bases from J, with 12 bases between. CDR1 and CDR2 from the germline V gene are SGDLS and YYNGEE. CDR3 amino acids: CASSVGQGRQYF. The CDR3 bases are TGTGCCAGCAGCGTCGGGCAGGGGCGGCAGTACTTC. Filled out from reference TRBV9 and TRBJ2-7, the complete variable domain reads DSGVTQTPKHLITATGQRVTLRCSPRSGDLSVYWYQQSLDQGLQFLIQYYNGEERAKGNILERFSAQQFPDLHSELNLSSLELGDSALYFCASSVGQGRQYFGPGTRLTVT.

The chain carries TRBV5-8 and TRBJ1-4, with D possibly matching TRBD1 (5 bases). The CDR3 is made up of 15 amino acids. V lost 3 bases to trimming and J lost 4 bases, with 13 bases between them. CDR1 is SGHTS and CDR2 is YDEGEE in the germline V gene. This chain's CDR3 is CASSSQGLSNEKLFF. CDR3 nucleotides: TGTGCCAGCAGCTCGCAGGGACTGAGTAATGAAAAACTGTTTTTT.

J is TRBJ1-1 and V is TRBV18, with 9 bases fitting TRBD1. With 5 bases clipped from V and 4 bases from J, the junction kept 5 bases outside the gene matches. Germline V gene data show CDR1 as KGHSH and CDR2 as LQKENI. This CDR3 has 14 residues. The CDR3 sequence: CASSKGQGGTEAFF. The DNA of the CDR3 is TGTGCCAGCTCAAAGGGACAGGGTGGCACTGAAGCTTTCTTT.

The rearrangement links TRBV19 to TRBJ1-6, with D hard to call. CDR3 size: 15 residues. Germline lookup yields CDR1 LNHDA and CDR2 SQIVND (reference sequence). V was cut by 3 bases and J by 11 bases, with 17 bases left in between. The CDR3 here is CASSIATLFVAPLHF. CDR3 in DNA: TGTGCCAGTAGTATCGCGACACTTTTTGTCGCACCCCTCCACTTT.

The chain is built from TRBV6-5 and TRBJ1-1; tentatively, D is TRBD1 (6 bases). CDR3 size: 15 residues. With 6 bases removed from V and 1 base from J, the gap between germline ends came to 15 bases. In germline, CDR1 is MNHEY, CDR2 SVGAGI. The CDR3 nucleotides are TGTGCCAGCAGCCTCTTGGGGGGGCGGAACACTGAAGCTTTCTTT. Translating gives CASSLLGGRNTEAFF.

The chain is built from TRBV7-2 and TRBJ1-2, with D tentatively TRBD1 (5 bases). This CDR3 contains 14 residues. CDR1 and CDR2 (germline): SGHTA, FQGNSA. Trimming took off 1 base at V and 7 bases at J, with 13 bases between the two ends. For the CDR3, the DNA is TGTGCCAGCAGCTTAGTTGCCAGGGAGGGTGGCTACACCTTC. The encoded protein is CASSLVAREGGYTF.